What follows are 2 T cell receptor beta chains derived from one specimen sequenced in a study of human T cells and chemical hapten exposure listed by TCRdb under 2021. Receptors were amplified or captured by RACE. The data were produced on a NextSeq 500. TCRdb handled the public reads itself, with Q25 trimming in fastp and clone calling in MiXCR, and kept productive beta chains. CDR3 protein duplicates are merged, each entry listing the most common genes and DNA. Counted in this sample were about 350,000 distinct CDR3 sequences; about 6% of them appeared once. The top ten hold around 6.1% of the sample. The sample's time point, from its label and the paper: patch test 2, 6 weeks after DPC sensitization. The treatment or condition label here, explained by the study, means: therapeutic diphenylcyclopropenone sensitization with weekly scalp DPC. The sample was whole blood, taken in connection with sensitization to the hapten diphenylcyclopropenone (DPC). The receptors stem from a young woman with alopecia areata. Some clones in this sample may be carry-over from other donors' samples.

This clonotype has a count of ten or more. The V gene is TRBV6-5, the J gene TRBJ2-7, with D unresolved. Germline CDR1 MNHEY, CDR2 SVGAGI. The CDR3 consists of 12 residues. In DNA form, the CDR3 reads TGTGCCAGCTTCAGACGGTCCTACTGCCCTCGAGTC. This codes for CASFRRSYCPRV.

The chain couples TRBV3-1 to TRBJ1-5, with unresolved D. The V and J ends lost 2 bases and 2 bases respectively, with 4 bases between them. The CDR3 loop spans 13 amino acids. Germline CDR1 reads LGHDT; CDR2 reads YNNKEL (reference sequence). The CDR3 coding sequence is TGTGCCAGCAGCCAATACCGCAATCAGCCCCAGCATTTT. Its translation is CASSQYRNQPQHF.